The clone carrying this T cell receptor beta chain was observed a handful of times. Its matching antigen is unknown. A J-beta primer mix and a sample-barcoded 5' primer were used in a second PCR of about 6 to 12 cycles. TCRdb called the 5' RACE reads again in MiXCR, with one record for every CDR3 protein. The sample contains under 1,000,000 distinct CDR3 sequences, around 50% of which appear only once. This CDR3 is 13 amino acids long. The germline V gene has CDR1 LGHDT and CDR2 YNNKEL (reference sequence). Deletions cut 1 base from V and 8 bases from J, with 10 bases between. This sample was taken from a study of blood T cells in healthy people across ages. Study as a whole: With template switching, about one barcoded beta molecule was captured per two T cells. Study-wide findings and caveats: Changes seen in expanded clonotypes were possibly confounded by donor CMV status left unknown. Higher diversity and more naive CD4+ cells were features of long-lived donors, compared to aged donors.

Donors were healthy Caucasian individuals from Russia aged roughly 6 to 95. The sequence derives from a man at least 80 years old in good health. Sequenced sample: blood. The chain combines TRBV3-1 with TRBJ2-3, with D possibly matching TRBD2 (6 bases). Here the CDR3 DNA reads TGTGCCAGCAGCCAAGTCACGGGGGTTACGCAGTATTTT. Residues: CASSQVTGVTQYF.